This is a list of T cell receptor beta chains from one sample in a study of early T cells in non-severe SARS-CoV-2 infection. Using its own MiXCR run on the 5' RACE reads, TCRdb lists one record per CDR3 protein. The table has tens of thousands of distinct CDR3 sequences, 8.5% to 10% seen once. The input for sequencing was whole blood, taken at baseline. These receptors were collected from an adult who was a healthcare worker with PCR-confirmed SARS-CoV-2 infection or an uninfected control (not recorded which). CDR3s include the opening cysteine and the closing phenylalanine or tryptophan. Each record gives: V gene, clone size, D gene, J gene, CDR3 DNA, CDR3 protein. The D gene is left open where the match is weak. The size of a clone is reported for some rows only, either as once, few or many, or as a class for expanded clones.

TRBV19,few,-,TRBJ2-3,TGTGCCAGTAGTATAGCCCTCCTAGCTAGCACAGATACGCAGTATTTT,CASSIALLASTDTQYF
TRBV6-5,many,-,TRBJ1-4,TGTGCCAGCAGTTACTTTTCAGGGGCAACTAATGAAAAACTGTTTTTT,CASSYFSGATNEKLFF
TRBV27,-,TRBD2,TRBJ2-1,TGTGCCAGCAGTTTATCGAGGAGCGGGAGGAGCGATGAGCAGTTCTTC,CASSLSRSGRSDEQFF
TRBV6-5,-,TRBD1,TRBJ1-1,TGTGCCAGCAGTCTACAGGGGGCTCGTACTGAAGCTTTCTTT,CASSLQGARTEAFF
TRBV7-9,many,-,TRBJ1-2,TGTGCCAGCAGCTCACAGGGAGGCTACACCTTC,CASSSQGGYTF
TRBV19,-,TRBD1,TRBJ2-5,TGTGCCAGTAGTCAACACAGACAGGGTCCAGAGACCCAGTACTTC,CASSQHRQGPETQYF
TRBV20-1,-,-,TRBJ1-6,TGCAGTGCTAGTGACAGTCTAAATTCACCCCTCCACTTT,CSASDSLNSPLHF
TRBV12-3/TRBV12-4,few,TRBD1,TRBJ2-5,TGTGCCAGCAGCAACCGACAGGGCCCTCAAGAGACCCAGTACTTC,CASSNRQGPQETQYF
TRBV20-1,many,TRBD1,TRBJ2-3,TGCAGTGCTACCTCGGGACAGGGGAGTGCAGATACGCAGTATTTT,CSATSGQGSADTQYF
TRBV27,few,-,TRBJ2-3,TGTGCCAGCAGTTCCCCGACTGAGACAGATACGCAGTATTTT,CASSSPTETDTQYF
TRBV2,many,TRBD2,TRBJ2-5,TGTGCCAGCAGGACTGGACTAGCGGGGATAGAGACCCAGTACTTC,CASRTGLAGIETQYF
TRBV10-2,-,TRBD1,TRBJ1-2,TGCGCCAGCAGTGAAGTCCAGGGGGGGTTCTATGGCTACACCTTC,CASSEVQGGFYGYTF
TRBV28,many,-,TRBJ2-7,TGTGCCTTAGGGGATCCCTACGAGCAGTACTTC,CALGDPYEQYF
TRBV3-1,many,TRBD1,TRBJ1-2,TGTGCCAGCAGCCGACAGGGGCAGAATGGCTACACCTTC,CASSRQGQNGYTF
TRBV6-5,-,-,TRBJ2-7,TGTGCCAGCAGTGTAGACATGAGATACGAGCAGTACTTC,CASSVDMRYEQYF
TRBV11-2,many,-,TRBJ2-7,TGTGCCAGCAGCTGGGGACCAGAAACCTACGAGCAGTACTTC,CASSWGPETYEQYF
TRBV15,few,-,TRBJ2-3,TGTGCCACCAGCCCCAAAGGCGTCGGGACTACAGATACGCAGTATTTT,CATSPKGVGTTDTQYF
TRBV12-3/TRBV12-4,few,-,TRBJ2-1,TGTGCCAGCAGTTTAGAAGCGACACCCTACAATGAGCAGTTCTTC,CASSLEATPYNEQFF
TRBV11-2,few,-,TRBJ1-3,TGTGCCAGCAGCTTAGAGCCGGGGGCGCTTGGAAACACCATATATTTT,CASSLEPGALGNTIYF
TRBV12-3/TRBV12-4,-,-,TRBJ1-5,TGTGCCAGCAGTTTAGGGCCAGTAGGGGATAGCAATCAGCCACAGCATTTT,CASSLGPVGDSNQPQHF
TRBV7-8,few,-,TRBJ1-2,TGTGCCAGCAGCTCACTGGACAGTTCCTATGGCTACACCTTC,CASSSLDSSYGYTF
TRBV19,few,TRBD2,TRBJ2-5,TGTGCCAGCCGGGAGGACTTTTGGGCCCCGGAGACCCAGTACTTC,CASREDFWAPETQYF
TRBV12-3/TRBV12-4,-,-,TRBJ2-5,TGTGCCAGCAGTTTTCAGGGCGAGTACCAAGAGACCCAGTACTTC,CASSFQGEYQETQYF
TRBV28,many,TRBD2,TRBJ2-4,TGTGCCAGCAGTTTATCTCTAGCGGGAGATCCGGACATTCAGTACTTC,CASSLSLAGDPDIQYF
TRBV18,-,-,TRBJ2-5,TGTGCCAGCTCACCGAGGACAGTAGAGACCCAGTACTTC,CASSPRTVETQYF
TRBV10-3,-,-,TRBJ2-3,TGTGCCATCAGCCCGCAGGAGTGGGTCACAGATACGCAGTATTTT,CAISPQEWVTDTQYF
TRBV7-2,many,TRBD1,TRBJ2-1,TGTGCCAGCAGCTGGAGCACAGGGGTTTACAATGAGCAGTTCTTC,CASSWSTGVYNEQFF
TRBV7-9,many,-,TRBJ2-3,TGTGCCAGCAGCACTGCAGGGGGCACAGATACGCAGTATTTT,CASSTAGGTDTQYF
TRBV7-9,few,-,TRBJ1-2,TGTGCCAGCAGCCCCCTCGGGGGCATCTACACCTTC,CASSPLGGIYTF
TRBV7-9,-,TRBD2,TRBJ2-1,TGTGCCAGCAGCTCCTTAGCGGGTTTTGACAATGAGCAGTTCTTC,CASSSLAGFDNEQFF
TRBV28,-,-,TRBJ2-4,TGTGCCAGCAGTACGCAGGGGAGGGGGATAGCCAAAAACATTCAGTACTTC,CASSTQGRGIAKNIQYF
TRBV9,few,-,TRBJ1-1,TGTGCCAGCAGCGTAGCTGTGGTGAACACTGAAGCTTTCTTT,CASSVAVVNTEAFF
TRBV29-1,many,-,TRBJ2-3,TGCAGCGTTGTTTTTGTCTGGGGAACGCAGTATTTT,CSVVFVWGTQYF
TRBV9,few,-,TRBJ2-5,TGTGCCAGCAGCGATTCATTGTTAGGGACTCAAGAGACCCAGTACTTC,CASSDSLLGTQETQYF
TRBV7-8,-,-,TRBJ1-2,TGTGCCAGCACCACCCGAGGGGGCTATGGCTACACCTTC,CASTTRGGYGYTF
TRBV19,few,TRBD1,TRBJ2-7,TGTGCCATCGGGACAGGGGGCATCGACGAGCAGTACTTC,CAIGTGGIDEQYF
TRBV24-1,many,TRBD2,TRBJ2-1,TGTGCCACTGGGACTAGCGGGAGCAATGAGCAGTTCTTC,CATGTSGSNEQFF
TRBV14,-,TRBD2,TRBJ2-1,TGTGCCAGCAGCCGTACCGGGACTAGCGGGAGGGCCTCCTACAATGAGCAGTTCTTC,CASSRTGTSGRASYNEQFF
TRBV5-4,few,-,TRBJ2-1,TGTGCCAGCAGCTTGATGGTGGGGAGTGAGCAGTTCTTC,CASSLMVGSEQFF
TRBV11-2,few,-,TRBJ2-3,TGTGCCAGCAGCCCTGCGAGGGGACCCTCCACAGATACGCAGTATTTT,CASSPARGPSTDTQYF
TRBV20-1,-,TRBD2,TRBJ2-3,TGCAGTGCTTGGACTAGCCATGTCGCAGATACGCAGTATTTT,CSAWTSHVADTQYF
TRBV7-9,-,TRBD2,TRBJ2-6,TGTGCCAACCCTCCGGGGGACTATATTGGGGCCAACGTCCTGACTTTC,CANPPGDYIGANVLTF
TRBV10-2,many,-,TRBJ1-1,TGCGCCAGCAGGGACCACGAGTACACTGAAGCTTTCTTT,CASRDHEYTEAFF
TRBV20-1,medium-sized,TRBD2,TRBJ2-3,TGCAGTGCTTTAGCGGGAGAGAGCACAGATACGCAGTATTTT,CSALAGESTDTQYF
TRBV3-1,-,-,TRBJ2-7,TGTGCCAGCAGCCTGAAGGTGGGAGTGCAGTACTTC,CASSLKVGVQYF
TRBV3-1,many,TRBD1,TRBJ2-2,TGTGCCAGCAGCCATGCTCCAGAGACAGGGTACACCGGGGAGCTGTTTTTT,CASSHAPETGYTGELFF
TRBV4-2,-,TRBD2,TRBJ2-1,TGTGCCAGCAGCCAAGATCCTGGGCGGGGGGGCGTTTGGAATGAGCAGTTCTTC,CASSQDPGRGGVWNEQFF
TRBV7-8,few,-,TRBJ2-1,TGTGCCAGCAGCTTATCCAATGAGCAGTTCTTC,CASSLSNEQFF
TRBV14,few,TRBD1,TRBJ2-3,TGTGCCAGCAGCCAAGGCGGCAGGGGGAGATACAGGGATACGCAGTATTTT,CASSQGGRGRYRDTQYF
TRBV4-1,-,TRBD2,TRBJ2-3,TGCGCCAGCAGCCCAAGCGGGAGGATGACAGATACGCAGTATTTT,CASSPSGRMTDTQYF